Presented here are 27 T cell receptor beta chains from one specimen sequenced in a study of beta chain features in type 1 diabetes. Findings and limits, study-wide: People with Type 1 diabetes carried modestly yet significantly shorter TCRB CDR3s in all four CD4+ subsets.

Their specific antigens are unknown. What was sequenced were expressed TCRB transcripts, since all of the isolated RNA had been reverse transcribed. The repertoire was sequenced with immunoSEQ multiplex PCR; TCRdb's copy has only in-frame clones and lacks some. The sample has 600,000 to 700,000 clones, roughly 12% seen once. Sample: naive CD4+ T cells from blood. These receptors were taken from a man younger than 30 with type 1 diabetes.

This CDR3 is CASSLAGYFSGANVLTF. In DNA, the CDR3 is TGTGCCAGCAGTTTGGCAGGGTACTTCTCTGGGGCCAACGTCCTGACTTTC. The chain employs TRBV28 and TRBJ2-6; a possible D gene is TRBD1 (5 bases). CDR3 length: 17 residues. Germline CDR1 and CDR2: MDHEN and SYDVKM. V dropped 3 bases and J dropped 0 bases, with 12 bases sitting between them.

This chain links TRBV4-1 with TRBJ2-7, with 7 bases aligning to TRBD2. CDR3 size: 17 residues. V lost 1 base to trimming and J lost 3 bases; unmatched junction nucleotides: 12. Germline V gene lookup returns CDR1 MGHRA and CDR2 YSYEKL. Here the CDR3 DNA reads TGCGCCAGCAGCCAAGCGGATCCCAGGGAGGGAGGCTACGAGCAGTACTTC. Its protein product is CASSQADPREGGYEQYF.

In this sample, this clone turned up a few times. The V and J genes are TRBV6-5 and TRBJ2-3, with TRBD1 identical over 9 bases. The ends lost 6 bases at V and 3 bases at J; junction bases unmatched: 7. From germline, CDR1 is MNHEY and CDR2 SVGAGI. The CDR3 totals 15 residues. The CDR3 DNA reads as TGTGCCAGCAGAATAACAGGGGGCGGAACAGATACGCAGTATTTT. This codes for CASRITGGGTDTQYF.

This clone was observed a handful of times. The J gene is TRBJ2-6, the V gene TRBV5-4; D may be TRBD1 or TRBD2 (5 bases each). The CDR3 loop spans 15 amino acids. V lost 2 bases, J lost 1 base, and 7 bases lay in between. Germline CDR1 SGHNT, CDR2 YYREEE (reference sequence). The CDR3 loop reads CASSFRESGANVLTF. The CDR3 DNA reads as TGTGCCAGCAGCTTCAGGGAGTCTGGGGCCAACGTCCTGACTTTC.

This clone was counted a few times. Other nucleotide sequences from this sample produce the same CDR3. The chain combines TRBV9 with TRBJ2-7; D remains ambiguous. The CDR3 is 14 amino acids. Between the trimmed V and J ends, which lost 0 bases and 1 base, there was a span of 8 bases. In germline, CDR1 is SGDLS, CDR2 YYNGEE. The CDR3 bases are TGTGCCAGCAGCGTAGGACCTGATTCCTACGAGCAGTACTTC. Translating gives CASSVGPDSYEQYF.

The chain recombines TRBV7-2 with TRBJ2-7, with 12 bases identical to TRBD2. Germline-derived CDR1 and CDR2 are SGHTA and FQGNSA. Trimming at V came to 3 bases and at J to 0 bases, leaving 3 bases not matched to a gene. This CDR3 has 16 amino acids. In DNA form, the CDR3 reads TGTGCCAGCAGCTTCAGACTAGCGGGGGTCTCCTACGAGCAGTACTTC. Its translation: CASSFRLAGVSYEQYF.

This clone has only a few counts. CDR3 bases: TGCGCCTGCTCCGGGGGCAGGGGGAACCAAGAGACCCAGTACTTC. As protein: CACSGGRGNQETQYF. V and J are TRBV4-1 and TRBJ2-5; a possible D gene is TRBD1 (7 bases). CDR1 is MGHRA, CDR2 YSYEKL, per germline. V was clipped by 11 bases and J by 0 bases, with 19 bases between them. This CDR3 contains 15 residues.

About this clone itself: The same CDR3 also results from other DNA sequences found in this sample. The chain joins TRBV29-1 to TRBJ1-1, with 7 bases aligning to TRBD1. The CDR3 contains 13 residues. CDR1 and CDR2 (germline): SQVTM, ANQGSEA. For the CDR3, the DNA is TGCAGTGTAAAGGGACAGTTGAACACTGAAGCTTTCTTT. This translates into CSVKGQLNTEAFF.

This clone was seen only a few times. The CDR3 here is CASSGSGGNYNEQFF. The CDR3 DNA sequence: TGTGCCAGCAGCGGCAGCGGGGGGAACTACAATGAGCAGTTCTTC. The chain has TRBV7-3 and TRBJ2-1; 9 bases line up with TRBD2. This CDR3 is 15 amino acids long. Germline CDR1 SGHTA, CDR2 FQGTGA. V lost 5 bases, J lost 3 bases, and 5 bases stayed unmatched.

The chain employs TRBV30 and TRBJ1-1; D possibly corresponds to TRBD1 (5 bases). Germline V gene lookup returns CDR1 GTSNPN and CDR2 SVGIG (reference sequence). CDR3 length: 15 amino acids. V was pared by 2 bases and J by 6 bases, with 19 bases between. The CDR3 region is CAWSMSGTVRSEAFF. The CDR3 DNA sequence: TGTGCCTGGAGTATGTCCGGGACGGTACGTTCTGAAGCTTTCTTT.

This clone has a handful of counts. The chain has TRBV6-6 and TRBJ2-5; D remains ambiguous. This CDR3 contains 14 residues. CDR1 and CDR2 (germline): MNHNY, SVGAGI (reference sequence). Trimming left V 2 bases short and J 5 bases short, with 12 bases between. The CDR3 sequence: CASSYGHSLETQYF. CDR3 DNA: TGTGCCAGCAGTTACGGGCACTCCTTGGAGACCCAGTACTTC.

This clone has more than one count but fewer than ten. The chain employs TRBV30 and TRBJ2-3, with a weak D call TRBD2 (6 bases). V lost 1 base to trimming and J lost 10 bases, with 15 bases between them. This CDR3 spans 13 amino acids. The germline CDR1 and CDR2 sequences are GTSNPN and SVGIG (reference sequence). The CDR3: CAWSGGLQFAQYF. The CDR3 bases are TGTGCCTGGAGTGGGGGACTCCAGTTTGCGCAGTATTTT.

This clone was detected a few times. The rearrangement joins TRBV18 to TRBJ2-5; no clear D. The CDR3 is 15 residues long. Germline lookup yields CDR1 KGHSH and CDR2 LQKENI. Trimming removed 2 bases from V and 0 bases from J, with 10 bases in between. The CDR3, as DNA: TGTGCCAGCTCACCAGTGGTTCGGGACCAAGAGACCCAGTACTTC. Translating it yields CASSPVVRDQETQYF.

This clone was recorded a few times. This rearrangement joins TRBV14 to TRBJ2-5; 7 nucleotides align to TRBD1. Germline V gene sequence: CDR1 SGHDN, CDR2 FVKESK. The CDR3 totals 14 residues. V lost 3 bases to trimming and J lost 1 base; unmatched junction nucleotides: 2. In DNA form, the CDR3 reads TGTGCCAGCAGCCATGGACAGGTCCAAGAGACCCAGTACTTC. Protein: CASSHGQVQETQYF.

This rearrangement joins TRBV19 to TRBJ1-5; 9 nucleotides align to TRBD1. From germline, CDR1 is LNHDA and CDR2 SQIVND (reference sequence). The CDR3 sequence is 15 residues long. Trimming took 6 bases from V and 7 from J; bases not matched to a gene: 10. In DNA, the CDR3 is TGTGCCAGTAGGGATCCGGGACAGGGCGAACAGCCCCAGCATTTT. Protein: CASRDPGQGEQPQHF.

The chain links TRBV19 to TRBJ2-1; 8 bases line up with TRBD1. The CDR3 totals 14 residues. Germline lookup yields CDR1 LNHDA and CDR2 SQIVND (reference sequence). The ends lost 4 bases at V and 5 bases at J; junction bases unmatched: 4. CDR3 nucleotide sequence: TGTGCCAGTAGTAGGGACAGGTTCAACAATGAGCAGTTCTTC. Protein: CASSRDRFNNEQFF.

The CDR3 DNA is TGTGCCAGCAGCGCCGGGACAGGGGAAAACTACGAGCAGTACTTC. This codes for CASSAGTGENYEQYF. The chain is built from TRBV9 and TRBJ2-7; 10 bases match TRBD1. Trimming removed 3 bases from V and 3 bases from J; junction bases left unmatched: 6. The germline V gene has CDR1 SGDLS and CDR2 YYNGEE. The CDR3 contains 15 residues.

The V gene is TRBV27, the J gene TRBJ1-4; no reliable D call. Germline V gene lookup returns CDR1 MNHEY and CDR2 SMNVEV (reference sequence). The V gene lost 2 bases and the J gene lost 5 bases, with 9 bases spanning the gap. The CDR3 has 14 amino acids. The CDR3 DNA sequence: TGTGCCAGCAGTTTAGGGGAGGGAAATGAAAAACTGTTTTTT. Amino acid sequence: CASSLGEGNEKLFF.

The chain has TRBV23-1 and TRBJ2-7; 8 bases fit TRBD1. TRBV23-1 is an open reading frame, and its role is uncertain. V dropped 4 bases and J dropped 0; count of bases not matched to a gene: 5. This CDR3 region has 15 residues. CDR3 DNA: TGCGCCAGCAGTCCTCAGGGGGCCAGCTCCTACGAGCAGTACTTC. The encoded protein is CASSPQGASSYEQYF.

The chain recombines TRBV23-1 with TRBJ1-6; D is possibly TRBD1 (5 bases). TRBV23-1 is designated an ORF whose function remains uncertain. V lost 6 bases and J 9 bases, leaving 21 bases between the germline ends. CDR3 length equals 16 residues. Here the CDR3 DNA reads TGCGCCAGCAGCCCCCGGGGGGAGGGGCCGAGTTCACCCCTCCACTTT. Its translation: CASSPRGEGPSSPLHF.

This clone was observed a few times. The chain links TRBV18 to TRBJ1-5, with D possibly TRBD1 on 5 matching bases. V lost 5 bases and J lost 3, with 11 bases in between. The CDR3 extends over 14 amino acids. CDR1 is KGHSH and CDR2 is LQKENI in the germline V gene. CDR3 bases: TGTGCCAGCTCATCGGGACGCTCCAATCAGCCCCAGCATTTT. The encoded protein is CASSSGRSNQPQHF.

J is TRBJ2-1 and V is TRBV28, with 8 bases fitting TRBD2. Per the germline V gene, CDR1 is MDHEN and CDR2 is SYDVKM. The CDR3 is made up of 15 amino acids. With V trimmed by 6 bases and J by 4 bases, 8 bases remained unmatched. CDR3 sequence (DNA): TGTGCCAGCAGCCCCGGGGGGGCAGGGTACAATGAGCAGTTCTTC. Amino acid sequence: CASSPGGAGYNEQFF.

The rearrangement uses TRBV27 and TRBJ1-4; no definite D call. The CDR3 contains 15 residues. Trimming took off 4 bases at V and 0 bases at J, with 9 bases between the two ends. The germline V gene has CDR1 MNHEY and CDR2 SMNVEV (reference sequence). The CDR3, as DNA: TGTGCCAGCAGTTCCGGTTTTGCAACTAATGAAAAACTGTTTTTT. This encodes CASSSGFATNEKLFF.

V and J are TRBV30 and TRBJ1-1, with a weak D call TRBD1 (5 bases). The CDR3 covers 13 residues. The germline V and J ends were trimmed by 3 bases and 4 bases, with 12 bases remaining between them. Germline CDR1 is GTSNPN and CDR2 is SVGIG (reference sequence). The CDR3 is CAWSRDLRTEAFF. CDR3 DNA: TGTGCCTGGAGCAGGGATTTACGCACTGAAGCTTTCTTT. The entire variable domain, with the rest obtained from reference TRBV30 and TRBJ1-1, is as follows: SQTIHQWPATLVQPVGSPLSLECTVEGTSNPNLYWYRQAAGRGLQLLFYSVGIGQISSEVPQNLSASRPQDRQFILSSKKLLLSDSGFYLCAWSRDLRTEAFFGQGTRLTVV.

This clone was seen only a few times. The rearrangement links TRBV9 to TRBJ2-1; maybe TRBD1 (6 bases). CDR3 length: 14 amino acids. In germline, CDR1 is SGDLS, CDR2 YYNGEE. The V and J ends lost 4 bases and 4 bases respectively, with 12 bases between them. The DNA of the CDR3 is TGTGCCAGCAGCCTTCAGGGGTTGTACAATGAGCAGTTCTTC. This codes for CASSLQGLYNEQFF.

The chain uses TRBV6-6 and TRBJ2-3; D is ambiguous. Germline V gene data show CDR1 as MNHNY and CDR2 as SVGAGI (reference sequence). Deletions cut 2 bases from V and 6 bases from J, with 12 bases between. This CDR3 region has 14 residues. CDR3 loop: CASSYGLLGDTQYF. The CDR3 DNA reads as TGTGCCAGCAGTTACGGCTTGCTAGGGGATACGCAGTATTTT.

The genes are TRBV6-1 and TRBJ1-2, with D possibly being TRBD1 (5 bases). Trimming cost V 4 bases and J 7 bases, with 13 bases left between them. This CDR3 comprises 13 residues. Germline V gives CDR1 MNHNS, CDR2 SASEGT. The CDR3 DNA reads TGTGCCAGCAGTGCTGGACCCGACAGTGGCTACACCTTC. Its translation is CASSAGPDSGYTF.